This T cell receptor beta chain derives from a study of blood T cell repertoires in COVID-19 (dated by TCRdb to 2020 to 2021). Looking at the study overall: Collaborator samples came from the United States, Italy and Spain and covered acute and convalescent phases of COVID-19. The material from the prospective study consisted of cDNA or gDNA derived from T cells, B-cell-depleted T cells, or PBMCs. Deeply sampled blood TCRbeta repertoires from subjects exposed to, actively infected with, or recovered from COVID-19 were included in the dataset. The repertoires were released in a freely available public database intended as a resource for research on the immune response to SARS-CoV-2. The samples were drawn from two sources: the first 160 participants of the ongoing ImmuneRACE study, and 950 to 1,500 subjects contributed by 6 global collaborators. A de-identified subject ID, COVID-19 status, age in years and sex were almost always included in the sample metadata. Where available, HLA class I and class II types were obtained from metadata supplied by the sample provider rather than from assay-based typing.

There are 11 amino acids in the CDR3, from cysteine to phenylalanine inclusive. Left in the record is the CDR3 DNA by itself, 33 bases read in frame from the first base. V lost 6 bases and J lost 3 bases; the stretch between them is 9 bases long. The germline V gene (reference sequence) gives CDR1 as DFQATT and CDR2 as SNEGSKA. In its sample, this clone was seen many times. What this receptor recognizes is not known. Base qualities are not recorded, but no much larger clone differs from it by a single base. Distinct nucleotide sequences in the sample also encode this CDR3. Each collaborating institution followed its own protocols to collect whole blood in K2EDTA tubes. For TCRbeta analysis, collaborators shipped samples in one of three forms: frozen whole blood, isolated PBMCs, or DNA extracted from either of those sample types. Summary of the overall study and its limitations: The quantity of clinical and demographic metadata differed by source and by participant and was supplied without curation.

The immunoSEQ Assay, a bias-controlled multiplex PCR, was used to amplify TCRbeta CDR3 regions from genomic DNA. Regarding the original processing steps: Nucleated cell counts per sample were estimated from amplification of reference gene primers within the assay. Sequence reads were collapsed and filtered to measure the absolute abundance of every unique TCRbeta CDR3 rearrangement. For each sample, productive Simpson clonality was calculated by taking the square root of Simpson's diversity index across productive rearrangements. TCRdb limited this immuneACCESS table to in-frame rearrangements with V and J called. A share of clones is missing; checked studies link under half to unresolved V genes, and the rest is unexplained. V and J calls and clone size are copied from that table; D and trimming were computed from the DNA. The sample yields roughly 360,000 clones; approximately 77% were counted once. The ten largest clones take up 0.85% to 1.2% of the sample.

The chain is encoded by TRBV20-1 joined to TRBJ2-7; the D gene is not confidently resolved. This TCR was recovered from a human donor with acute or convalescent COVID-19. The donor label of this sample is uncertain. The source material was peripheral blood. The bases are TGCAGTGCCGCAGGTGACTACGAGCAGTACTTC. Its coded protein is CSAAGDYEQYF.